This T cell receptor beta chain was found in a study of T-cell memory formation after mild COVID-19. Study-level points and caveats: The pre-infection memory compartment contained some responding clones, suggesting cross-reactive memory joined.

In germline, CDR1 is SGHTA, CDR2 FQGNSA. The CDR3 sequence is 14 residues long. V was pared by 3 bases and J by 1 base, with 10 bases between. On this clonotype: No antigen is known for it.

TCRdb reanalysed the 5' RACE reads using MiXCR and keeps one entry per CDR3 protein. Seen here are more than 300,000 distinct CDR3 sequences, roughly an eighth observed once, and the top ten hold 22%. The source of this sequence is a young man who had mild COVID-19 (a few samples of this study predate the infection). Cell type and time point are not known. The genes are TRBV7-2 and TRBJ2-7; D is unclear. Material for sequencing was PBMCs or a T cell subset sorted from them (not recorded which). The CDR3 DNA is TGTGCCAGCAGCTTCCGGGTCTCATCCTACGAGCAGTACTTC. It specifies CASSFRVSSYEQYF.